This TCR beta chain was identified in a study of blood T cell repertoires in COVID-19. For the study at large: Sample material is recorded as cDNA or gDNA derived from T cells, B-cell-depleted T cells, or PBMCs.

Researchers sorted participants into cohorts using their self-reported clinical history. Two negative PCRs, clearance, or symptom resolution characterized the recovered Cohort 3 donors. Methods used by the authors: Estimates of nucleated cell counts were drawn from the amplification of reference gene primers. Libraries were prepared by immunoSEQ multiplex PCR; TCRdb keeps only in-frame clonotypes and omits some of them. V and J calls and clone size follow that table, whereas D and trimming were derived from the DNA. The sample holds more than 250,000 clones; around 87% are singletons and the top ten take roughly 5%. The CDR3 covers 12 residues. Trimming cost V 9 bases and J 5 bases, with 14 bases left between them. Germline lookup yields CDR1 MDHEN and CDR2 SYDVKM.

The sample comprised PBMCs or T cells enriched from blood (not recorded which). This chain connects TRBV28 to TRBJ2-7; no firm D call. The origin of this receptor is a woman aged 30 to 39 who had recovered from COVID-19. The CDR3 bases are TGTGCCAGTGCTTCTCCCTATGACGAGCAGTACTTC. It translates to CASASPYDEQYF.